This passage covers 20 T cell receptor beta chains from one sample sequenced in a study of molecular identifiers for immune sequencing clone quantification. One entry per CDR3 protein, called by TCRdb with MiXCR from the PCR reads. The sample records 50,000 to 70,000 distinct CDR3 sequences, around 20% being singletons. The sample consisted of naive CD8+ T cells from blood, with Jurkat cell RNA spiked in. Subset given: FACS-sorted CD8+CD4-CCR7+CD45RA+ naive T cells. The receptors derive from a human donor in good health. Some libraries in this study had Jurkat cell RNA spiked in.

This chain uses TRBV27 with TRBJ1-4; D is undetermined. This CDR3 region has 14 residues. Germline loops: CDR1 MNHEY, CDR2 SMNVEV (reference sequence). The V and J ends lost 1 base and 5 bases respectively, with 8 bases between them. CDR3 protein: CASSLLSGNEKLFF. CDR3 DNA: TGTGCCAGCAGTTTATTATCCGGGAATGAAAAACTGTTTTTT. Full variable domain (missing parts from reference TRBV27 and TRBJ1-4): EAQVTQNPRYLITVTGKKLTVTCSQNMNHEYMSWYRQDPGLGLRQIYYSMNVEVTDKGDVPEGYKVSRKEKRNFPLILESPSPNQTSLYFCASSLLSGNEKLFFGSGTQLSVL.

The rearrangement links TRBV30 to TRBJ2-7, with a tentative D call TRBD1 (6 bases). This CDR3 contains 13 residues. The V and J ends lost 0 bases and 3 bases respectively, with 9 bases between them. From germline, CDR1 is GTSNPN and CDR2 SVGIG (reference sequence). CDR3 DNA sequence: TGTGCCTGGAGTGTAATAGGGGGCTACGAGCAGTACTTC. The encoded protein is CAWSVIGGYEQYF.

This clonotype was recorded a few times. A much larger clone lies a single base off, so this may be a read error. The gene calls are TRBV20-1 and TRBJ2-1, with D unclear. The CDR3 loop spans 15 amino acids. CDR1 and CDR2 (germline): DFQATT, SNEGSKA (reference sequence). The CDR3 region has the DNA TGCAGTGCTAAGGCGCTCGGTTTCTCCTACAATGAGCAGCTCTTC. Protein: CSAKALGFSYNEQLF.

This clonotype was counted between two and nine times. A read error may be the cause here, since a much bigger clone is one base away. This chain joins TRBV20-1 and TRBJ2-5, with 10 nucleotides matching TRBD2. This CDR3 is 16 amino acids long. The V and J ends lost 1 base and 3 bases, in that order; junction bases with no gene match: 8. Germline CDR1 DFQATT, CDR2 SNEGSKA (reference sequence). CDR3 region: CSARGFSGRLEETQYF. The CDR3 DNA reads as TGCAGTGCTAGAGGCTTTAGCGGGAGGTTGGAAGAGACCCAGTACTTC.

This clonotype occurred a few times. A junction end diverges from the germline sequence, so it may reflect a read error. The gene calls are TRBV6-2 or TRBV6-3 and TRBJ2-2, with D possibly TRBD2 on 6 matching bases. CDR1 MNHEY and CDR2 SVGEGT come from the germline V gene. The length of the CDR3 is 12 residues. The CDR3 region is CASSYSMGLVIF. CDR3 sequence (DNA): TGTGCCAGCAGTTACTCGATGGGACTCGTTATTTTT.

This clonotype was counted at least ten times. This chain connects TRBV4-2 to TRBJ2-7; 10 bases are a match to TRBD2. The CDR3 length is 15 residues. Per the germline V gene, CDR1 is LGHNA and CDR2 is YNFKEQ. The trim removed 2 bases at V and 5 bases at J, leaving 6 bases unmatched. CDR3: CASSQRLAGADEQYF. The DNA for the CDR3 is TGTGCCAGCAGCCAACGTCTAGCGGGAGCTGACGAGCAGTACTTC.

This clonotype occurred a few times. This sequence joins TRBV5-4 and TRBJ2-7, with D perhaps TRBD1 or TRBD2 (5 bases each). Trimming took 4 bases from V and 1 from J, leaving 12 bases between them. The CDR3 is 14 amino acids. Germline V gene lookup returns CDR1 SGHNT and CDR2 YYREEE (reference sequence). In DNA, the CDR3 is TGTGCCAGCAGCCCCCGGGGCGAGTCCTACGAGCAGTACTTC. It encodes CASSPRGESYEQYF.

This clonotype appeared many times. This chain uses TRBV28 with TRBJ2-2; TRBD1 agrees at 9 bases. Germline V gives CDR1 MDHEN, CDR2 SYDVKM. There are 19 residues in the CDR3. Trimming cost V 3 bases and J 0 bases; bases outside gene matches: 11. The CDR3: CASSFLPGQGTPNTGELFF. Here the CDR3 DNA reads TGTGCCAGCAGTTTCCTTCCGGGACAGGGAACTCCGAACACCGGGGAGCTGTTTTTT.

This clonotype was seen only a few times. The chain uses TRBV4-1 and TRBJ2-7; no definite D call. The CDR3 extends over 13 amino acids. Germline-derived CDR1 and CDR2 are MGHRA and YSYEKL. Trimming stripped 4 bases from V and 3 bases from J, with 10 bases between. CDR3 amino acids: CASSPVGIYEQYF. In DNA, the CDR3 is TGCGCCAGCAGCCCTGTTGGGATCTACGAGCAGTACTTC.

This clonotype was detected ten times or more. J is TRBJ2-1 and V is TRBV29-1; tentative D call: TRBD1 (6 bases). The germline CDR1 and CDR2 sequences are SQVTM and ANQGSEA. The CDR3 has 12 residues. V was trimmed by 7 bases and J by 9 bases, leaving 16 bases between them. The CDR3 coding sequence is TGCAGCGCATCAACAGGGATTGGTGAGCAGTTCTTC. This encodes CSASTGIGEQFF.

The CDR3 here is CASSVSGSASDTQYF. The CDR3 DNA reads TGTGCCAGCAGCGTTAGCGGGAGTGCGTCAGATACGCAGTATTTT. The J gene is TRBJ2-3, the V gene TRBV12-3 or TRBV12-4; 9 bases are a match to TRBD2. With 6 bases clipped from V and 4 bases from J, the junction kept 8 bases outside the gene matches. The CDR3 runs 15 residues.

In its sample, this clonotype was seen many times. The chain is built from TRBV4-1 and TRBJ2-5, with a tentative D call TRBD2 (7 bases). The CDR3 sequence is 16 residues long. The germline gives CDR1 MGHRA, CDR2 YSYEKL. The V and J ends lost 1 base and 3 bases respectively, with 15 bases between them. The CDR3 sequence is CASSQVGGVEEETQYF. In nucleotides, the CDR3 is TGCGCCAGCAGCCAAGTAGGGGGGGTGGAAGAAGAGACCCAGTACTTC.

At least ten counts were recorded for this clonotype. The rearrangement links TRBV29-1 to TRBJ2-6; no firm D call. The CDR3 is 13 residues long. Per the germline V gene, CDR1 is SQVTM and CDR2 is ANQGSEA. Trimming left V 4 bases short and J 0 bases short, with 4 bases between. The CDR3 spells CSVVHSGANVLTF. CDR3 in DNA: TGCAGCGTTGTTCACTCTGGGGCCAACGTCCTGACTTTC.

This clonotype appeared many times. Here the CDR3 DNA reads TGTGCCAGCAGCTGGGACAGGGAGTACTACGAGCAGTACTTC. Translation: CASSWDREYYEQYF. This rearrangement joins TRBV5-6 to TRBJ2-7; 9 nucleotides line up with TRBD1. Germline values: CDR1 SGHDT, CDR2 YYEEEE. The junction had 4 bases not matched to a gene; V was cut back by 3 bases and J by 3 bases. This CDR3 spans 14 amino acids.

This clonotype was picked up many times. The chain uses TRBV27 and TRBJ2-2, with unresolved D. Trimming pared 5 bases from V and 6 bases from J, leaving 7 bases between. Germline V gene sequence: CDR1 MNHEY, CDR2 SMNVEV (reference sequence). The CDR3 spans 12 residues. CDR3 DNA sequence: TGTGCCAGCAGTCGAATGGCCGGGGAGCTGTTTTTT. Translating it yields CASSRMAGELFF.

This clonotype appeared a few times. This may be a read error, as it is one base from a much larger clone. The chain uses TRBV28 and TRBJ1-6, with D perhaps TRBD1 (5 bases). Trimming removed 5 bases at V and 8 bases at J, with 22 bases between. Germline V gives CDR1 MDHEN, CDR2 SYDVKM. The CDR3 sequence is 17 residues long. CDR3 coding DNA: TGTGCCAGCAGTCCGAGGACCCTAAGAAGAGGGGATTCACCCCTCCACTTT. Translated: CASSPRTLRRGDSPLHF.

This clonotype was recorded many times. The gene calls are TRBV19 and TRBJ1-5; 7 bases are shared with TRBD1. Germline CDR1 and CDR2: LNHDA and SQIVND (reference sequence). Trimming cost V 3 bases and J 5 bases; bases outside gene matches: 13. The CDR3 extends over 17 amino acids. CDR3 sequence: CASSIWGTDEGDQPQHF. The CDR3 DNA reads as TGTGCCAGTAGTATTTGGGGGACAGATGAAGGAGATCAGCCCCAGCATTTT.

This clonotype appeared many times. The V gene is TRBV20-1, the J gene TRBJ2-7, with D perhaps matching TRBD2 (6 bases). Looked up from germline, CDR1 is DFQATT and CDR2 is SNEGSKA (reference sequence). This CDR3 contains 15 residues. CDR3 residues: CSGHNGGDGSYEQYF. CDR3 DNA sequence: TGCAGCGGACACAATGGAGGTGACGGGAGTTACGAGCAGTACTTC.

A word on this clonotype: One end of the junction is discordant with germline, which a read error may explain. The chain joins TRBV19 to TRBJ2-6; D might be TRBD2 (6 bases). This CDR3 is built from 14 residues. Looked up from germline, CDR1 is LNHDA and CDR2 is SQIVND (reference sequence). CDR3 sequence (DNA): TGTGCCAGTTGGGGGGAATCTGAGGCCAACGTCCTGACTTTC. Encoded protein: CASWGESEANVLTF.

This clonotype has more than one count but fewer than ten. The CDR3 region has the DNA TGTGCCAGCAGTTTACACAGGGGGTCTGGTATCCAGCCCCAGCATTTT. Its translation is CASSLHRGSGIQPQHF. The chain has TRBV28 and TRBJ1-5; 8 bases match TRBD1. V was clipped by 2 bases and J by 7 bases; unmatched bases: 10. The CDR3 extends over 16 amino acids. Germline CDR1 and CDR2: MDHEN and SYDVKM. Combining the CDR3 with reference TRBV28 and TRBJ1-5 gives the whole variable domain DVKVTQSSRYLVKRTGEKVFLECVQDMDHENMFWYRQDPGLGLRLIYFSYDVKMKEKGDIPEGYSVSREKKERFSLILESASTNQTSMYLCASSLHRGSGIQPQHFGDGTRLSIL.